The rows below give T cell receptor beta chains drawn from one sample of a study of T cells in Graves' hyperthyroidism and ophthalmopathy. From the multiplex PCR reads, TCRdb called clonotypes with MiXCR, one entry per CDR3 protein. The sample consists of 300,000 or so distinct CDR3 sequences, about a sixth of them appearing once. The sequenced material came from blood. The receptors stem from an older woman with Graves' ophthalmopathy. Each CDR3 is given with its conserved first and last residue. D genes are given only for firm matches. Clone size is stated in some rows and not others, as once, few, many or a class when expanded.

CDR3nt | CDR3aa | j_gene | d_gene | v_gene | abundance | len
TGCAGTGGGGGACAGAGACTTTCAGAAAATCAGCCCCAGCATTTT | CSGGQRLSENQPQHF | TRBJ1-5 | TRBD1 | TRBV20-1 | few | 15
TGTGCCAGCAGCCAAGATCAGGACAGCTATGGCTACACCTTC | CASSQDQDSYGYTF | TRBJ1-2 | - | TRBV4-2 | few | 14
TGCGCCAGCAGCCAAGGTGGAGGGCTGAACTATGGCTACACCTTC | CASSQGGGLNYGYTF | TRBJ1-2 | - | TRBV4-3 | few | 15
TGTGCCAGCAGCTCCATGACAGGGGCCTCAGGAACTGAAGCTTTCTTT | CASSSMTGASGTEAFF | TRBJ1-1 | TRBD1 | TRBV7-9 | - | 16
TGTGCCAGCAGCCTCACCGGGACAGGCGGGAGGAAGACCCAGTACTTC | CASSLTGTGGRKTQYF | TRBJ2-5 | - | TRBV6-2/TRBV6-3 | - | 16
TGTGCCAGCAGTTACATGGGGGGATTCTCCTACGAGCAGTACTTC | CASSYMGGFSYEQYF | TRBJ2-7 | - | TRBV6-6 | few | 15
TGCAGTGCTAGTAGCCTACAGCGGAGCTCCTACAATGAGCAGTTCTTC | CSASSLQRSSYNEQFF | TRBJ2-1 | - | TRBV20-1 | many | 16
TGTGCCAGCAGTTTTGGGCGGACGGTTGCCCAGTACTTC | CASSFGRTVAQYF | TRBJ2-5 | - | TRBV27 | many | 13
TGCAGTGCCCTGGCTACGGAGTCGCGCTCCTACAATGAGCAGTTCTTC | CSALATESRSYNEQFF | TRBJ2-1 | - | TRBV20-1 | few | 16
TGTGCCACCAGTCCCTCTCTAGCGGGAAATTACAATGAGCAGTTCTTC | CATSPSLAGNYNEQFF | TRBJ2-1 | TRBD2 | TRBV24-1 | few | 16
TGTGCCAGCAGTTCCCCCCCCGGGAGAGACAACTCCTACAATGAGCAGTTCTTC | CASSSPPGRDNSYNEQFF | TRBJ2-1 | - | TRBV7-9 | many | 18
TGTGCCAGCAGCGGTAGACTAGCGGGGCAAGAGACCCAGTACTTC | CASSGRLAGQETQYF | TRBJ2-5 | TRBD2 | TRBV7-2 | many | 15
TGTGCCAGCAGGACATCAGCTAGCAATCAGCCCCAGCATTTT | CASRTSASNQPQHF | TRBJ1-5 | - | TRBV12-3/TRBV12-4 | many | 14
TGCGCCAGCAGCGTACAGGGTTTGTTCGGGAACACCATATATTTT | CASSVQGLFGNTIYF | TRBJ1-3 | - | TRBV5-1 | few | 15
TGTGCCACCAGTGATAGCGGGGGGACGGGAGATACGCAGTATTTT | CATSDSGGTGDTQYF | TRBJ2-3 | TRBD2 | TRBV24-1 | - | 15
TGTGCCAGCAGGCCTGGACTAGCGGTTATTTCAGGAGGCACCCAGTACTTC | CASRPGLAVISGGTQYF | TRBJ2-5 | TRBD2 | TRBV2 | many | 17
TGCGCCAGCAGCTGGACTAGCGGGAACACCGGGGAGCTGTTTTTT | CASSWTSGNTGELFF | TRBJ2-2 | TRBD2 | TRBV5-1 | many | 15
TGCGCCAGCAGCTCCCGCGTAGCGGGAGGCCAAGAGACCCAGTACTTC | CASSSRVAGGQETQYF | TRBJ2-5 | TRBD2 | TRBV5-1 | - | 16
TGTGCCAGCAGCGCGACTAGCGGGTTAGGAGATACGCAGTATTTT | CASSATSGLGDTQYF | TRBJ2-3 | TRBD2 | TRBV9 | - | 15
TGTGCCAGCAGCCTTTCTGGGGACAGCCTGCAGTATTTT | CASSLSGDSLQYF | TRBJ2-3 | TRBD1 | TRBV2 | many | 13
TGTGCCAGCAGCGGGGGACTAGCGGGGTACACAGATACGCAGTATTTT | CASSGGLAGYTDTQYF | TRBJ2-3 | TRBD2 | TRBV7-2 | many | 16
TGTGCCAGCAGTACTATCCGACAGGCCAGCTCCTACAATGAGCAGTTCTTC | CASSTIRQASSYNEQFF | TRBJ2-1 | - | TRBV28 | - | 17
TGTGCCAGCAGTTTAGATTTGTGCAGCTCCACAGATACGCAGTATTTT | CASSLDLCSSTDTQYF | TRBJ2-3 | - | TRBV28 | - | 16
TGCGCCAGCAGCCAAGATGGGGGTGTAGGGTCCTATAATTCACCCCTCCACTTT | CASSQDGGVGSYNSPLHF | TRBJ1-6 | - | TRBV4-1 | many | 18
TGTGCCAGCAGGACAGGGGGGAATCGAGCCTCAGATACGCAGTATTTT | CASRTGGNRASDTQYF | TRBJ2-3 | TRBD1 | TRBV2 | many | 16
TGTGCCAGCAGCCGGGACGGAGGAGAGACCCAGTACTTC | CASSRDGGETQYF | TRBJ2-5 | - | TRBV12-3/TRBV12-4 | many | 13
TGTGCCAGCAGCAAAACCCTAGCGGGAGGGATAGATACGCAGTATTTT | CASSKTLAGGIDTQYF | TRBJ2-3 | TRBD2 | TRBV6-1 | many | 16
TGTGCCAGCAGTTTATCAGTGGGGGCAGCCCAGCATTTT | CASSLSVGAAQHF | TRBJ1-5 | - | TRBV27 | many | 13
TGCGCCAGCAGCCAAGTCCCTCAGACAGAGACCCAGTACTTC | CASSQVPQTETQYF | TRBJ2-5 | - | TRBV4-3 | few | 14
TGTGCCAGCAGCGTAGATGGGATGAACACTGAAGCTTTCTTT | CASSVDGMNTEAFF | TRBJ1-1 | - | TRBV9 | - | 14
TGTGCCAGCAGCGAACAGGGGGTTCGCAATCAGCCCCAGCATTTT | CASSEQGVRNQPQHF | TRBJ1-5 | TRBD1 | TRBV9 | few | 15
TGCGCCAGCAGCTTTCGGACAGGGGTCCACGAGCAGTACTTC | CASSFRTGVHEQYF | TRBJ2-7 | TRBD1 | TRBV5-1 | many | 14
TGTGCCACCAGCAGAGAGAGAGGGAACTATGGCTACACCTTC | CATSRERGNYGYTF | TRBJ1-2 | - | TRBV15 | few | 14
TGTGCCTGGAGTTCCCAGGGGCGGTGGAACACTGAAGCTTTCTTT | CAWSSQGRWNTEAFF | TRBJ1-1 | - | TRBV30 | many | 15
TGTGCCACCAGTTTCGAAAGGGCTGAAGGAAACTATGGCTACACCTTC | CATSFERAEGNYGYTF | TRBJ1-2 | - | TRBV24-1 | few | 16
TGTGCCAGCAGCTTAATCCGGCAGGGTCAGCGCTACACCTTC | CASSLIRQGQRYTF | TRBJ1-2 | - | TRBV7-2 | - | 14
TGTGCCAGCAGTCCCATTCCGGGGACTGAAGCTTTCTTT | CASSPIPGTEAFF | TRBJ1-1 | - | TRBV6-1 | many | 13
TGTGCCAGCAGAGGACTAGTAACGGGAGAGACCCAGTACTTC | CASRGLVTGETQYF | TRBJ2-5 | TRBD2 | TRBV2 | few | 14
TGCAGTGCTGCCGAGGCTTATGGGGAGTACTCAAGCTCCTACAATGAGCAGTTCTTC | CSAAEAYGEYSSSYNEQFF | TRBJ2-1 | - | TRBV20-1 | few | 19
TGCGCCAGCAGCCAGGGACAGGGAATAGATGGCTACACCTTC | CASSQGQGIDGYTF | TRBJ1-2 | TRBD1 | TRBV4-3 | - | 14
TGTGCCAGCAGTTGGGGTGAGAGGTACAATGAGCAGTTCTTC | CASSWGERYNEQFF | TRBJ2-1 | - | TRBV6-1 | many | 14
TGTGCCAGCAGCTTTTTCGCAGGGGGAGACAATCAGCCCCAGCATTTT | CASSFFAGGDNQPQHF | TRBJ1-5 | TRBD1 | TRBV5-5 | few | 16
TGCGCCAGCAGCCAAAGTTCTGCGACAGGGGGCTTGAATGAGCAGTTCTTC | CASSQSSATGGLNEQFF | TRBJ2-1 | TRBD1 | TRBV4-1 | - | 17
TGTGCCAGCAACAAGCAGGGCTTCGAGGGCTACACCTTC | CASNKQGFEGYTF | TRBJ1-2 | - | TRBV3-1 | - | 13
TGCGCCAGCAGCCGAGAGGCAGGGTCTAACTATGGCTACACCTTC | CASSREAGSNYGYTF | TRBJ1-2 | - | TRBV4-3 | - | 15
TGTGCCAGTAGTGTCTCATCCGTGGCTGGGGCCAACGTCCTGACTTTC | CASSVSSVAGANVLTF | TRBJ2-6 | - | TRBV19 | - | 16
TGTGCCAGCAGTGAAGGCCTGACCTTGGGGCAGCCCCAGCATTTT | CASSEGLTLGQPQHF | TRBJ1-5 | - | TRBV6-1 | many | 15
TGTGCCATCAGTGTCGATAGCAATCAGCCCCAGCATTTT | CAISVDSNQPQHF | TRBJ1-5 | - | TRBV10-3 | many | 13
TGTGCCAGCAGTTTTGGGACAGGAGGTTTTGGAAACACCATATATTTT | CASSFGTGGFGNTIYF | TRBJ1-3 | TRBD1 | TRBV12-3/TRBV12-4 | many | 16
TGCGCCAGCAGCCTGACTAGCGGGAGTAATGAGCAGTTCTTC | CASSLTSGSNEQFF | TRBJ2-1 | TRBD2 | TRBV5-1 | many | 14